This TCR beta chain was documented in a study of long-term antiretroviral therapy in people with HIV. Whole-study results and caveats: Clones that had undergone expansion before ART prevailed in the repertoire throughout all time points. Post-ART, diversity grew, though it stayed under transplant donor control levels. Collection of the blood took place between 2004 and 2017. The ART regimens in use then may have been less effective than current ones.

To note about this clone: Its antigen is not known. The junction shows a germline mismatch at one end, possibly a read error.

Investigators performed immunoSEQ version v3.0 at survey level. TCRdb's table, derived via immunoSEQ multiplex PCR, lists solely in-frame clones and lacks some. The sample carries about 28,000 clones, roughly 89% recorded once. Every participant gave one or more pre-ART and two or more post-ART PBMC samples. This CDR3 has 13 amino acids. Germline V gene sequence: CDR1 SSHAT, CDR2 FNYEAQ (reference sequence). This TCR was recovered from a man aged 18 to 30 with HIV. This chain links TRBV7-7 with TRBJ2-7, with D perhaps matching TRBD1 or TRBD2 (5 bases each). Sequencing was performed on unsorted PBMCs, taken 0.4 years after starting antiretroviral therapy. CDR3 in DNA: TGTGCTAGCAGCTTAGCGCAGGGCTACGAGCAGTACTTC. Its protein product is CASSLAQGYEQYF.